Shown below are 18 T cell receptor beta chains from a single sample sequenced in a study of shared clonotypes between healthy human individuals. Some clones are missing from TCRdb's copy, which holds only in-frame ones; the method was immunoSEQ multiplex PCR. The sample shows about 2 million clones, roughly 94% of them seen only once. Sequencing was performed on naive CD4+ T cells sorted from blood. This sample's subset: CD45RA+ positively selected. The source of these receptors is a man between 18 and 29 years old in good health.

V usage is TRBV5-1 and J usage is TRBJ2-7, with TRBD2 identical over 8 bases. The CDR3 length is 16 residues. Per germline, CDR1 SGHRS and CDR2 YFSETQ. Unmatched junction bases numbered 11, after V lost 4 bases and J lost 2 bases. The CDR3 here is CASSQSGLAVAYEQYF. The CDR3 DNA sequence: TGCGCCAGCAGCCAGTCTGGACTAGCTGTAGCCTACGAGCAGTACTTC.

The J gene is TRBJ1-4, the V gene TRBV10-3; D uncertain. The CDR3 spans 13 residues. CDR1 is ENHRY, CDR2 SYGVKD, per germline. V dropped 7 bases and J dropped 6 bases, with 12 bases sitting between them. CDR3 bases: TGTGCCATCAACCGGGCCCGGGATGAAAAACTGTTTTTT. Protein sequence: CAINRARDEKLFF.

This clone was seen once. The V call is TRBV27, the J call TRBJ1-2; the D is unclear. The germline gives CDR1 MNHEY, CDR2 SMNVEV (reference sequence). The ends were cut back, 1 base at V and 8 bases at J, with 11 bases in the middle. The CDR3 is 13 residues long. The CDR3, as DNA: TGTGCCAGCAGTTTATGGAGCGACGGGGGCTACACCTTC. Residues: CASSLWSDGGYTF.

This sequence joins TRBV6-5 and TRBJ2-1, with 8 bases aligning to TRBD1. Per the germline V gene, CDR1 is MNHEY and CDR2 is SVGAGI. This CDR3 has 15 amino acids. Trimming took 4 bases from V and 7 from J; bases not matched to a gene: 9. The CDR3: CASSSPDRVGNEQFF. The DNA for the CDR3 is TGTGCCAGCAGTTCCCCGGACAGGGTGGGGAATGAGCAGTTCTTC.

The CDR3 here is CASRKTGSNYGYTF. The CDR3, as DNA: TGTGCCAGCAGAAAGACAGGGTCAAACTATGGCTACACCTTC. The genes are TRBV6-5 and TRBJ1-2; 7 bases agree with TRBD1. The germline gives CDR1 MNHEY, CDR2 SVGAGI. With 6 bases clipped from V and 2 bases from J, the junction kept 6 bases outside the gene matches. The CDR3 length is 14 residues.

The V gene is TRBV18, the J gene TRBJ1-5; the D is unclear. The V gene's germline CDR1 is KGHSH and CDR2 LQKENI. This CDR3 spans 14 amino acids. Trimming shortened V by 4 bases and J by 3 bases, and 10 bases separated the two germline ends. As DNA, the CDR3 is TGTGCCAGCTCACTTTTTAAGGACAATCAGCCCCAGCATTTT. Protein sequence: CASSLFKDNQPQHF.

The rearrangement links TRBV7-2 to TRBJ1-1; D uncertain. The V gene's germline CDR1 is SGHTA and CDR2 FQGNSA. V gave up 3 bases and J gave up 8 bases, with 13 bases separating them. The CDR3 loop spans 13 amino acids. The CDR3 DNA reads TGTGCCAGCAGCTTCCTAGGTTTTAGGGAAGCTTTCTTT. Amino acids: CASSFLGFREAFF.

The V and J genes are TRBV2 and TRBJ2-1, with 9 bases matching TRBD2. CDR1 SNHLY and CDR2 FYNNEI come from the germline V gene. The CDR3 has 14 amino acids. Germline trimming cut 3 bases from V and 8 bases from J; bases unmatched to any gene: 5. CDR3 nucleotides: TGTGCCAGCAGTGAGGGACTAGCCAAGGATGAGCAGTTCTTC. Translating gives CASSEGLAKDEQFF.

The count of this clone is one. This sequence joins TRBV27 and TRBJ2-2; no firm D call. With 3 bases removed from V and 4 bases from J, the gap between germline ends came to 9 bases. Germline values: CDR1 MNHEY, CDR2 SMNVEV (reference sequence). The CDR3 runs 14 residues. This CDR3 is CASSFLTTTGELFF. CDR3 in DNA: TGTGCCAGCAGTTTTTTAACAACCACCGGGGAGCTGTTTTTT.

V gene TRBV4-3 combines with J gene TRBJ2-2; TRBD2 matches 8 bases. This CDR3 contains 17 residues. J was trimmed by 0 bases and V by 4 bases; bases with no gene match: 7. Germline values: CDR1 LGHNA, CDR2 YSLEER. CDR3 nucleotides: TGCGCCAGCAGCCCCGGGGGGGCCATTCCGAACACCGGGGAGCTGTTTTTT. This gives the protein CASSPGGAIPNTGELFF.

Concerning this clone itself: A much bigger clone sits one base away, suggesting this may be a read error. This chain joins TRBV18 and TRBJ1-1; D is unclear. The CDR3 contains 15 residues. Germline loops: CDR1 KGHSH, CDR2 LQKENI. CDR3: CASSPRWGGDTEASF. CDR3 coding DNA: TGTGCCAGCTCACCACGATGGGGAGGAGACACTGAAGCTTCCTTT.

This sequence joins TRBV12-5 and TRBJ2-1, with 9 bases matching TRBD2. With 5 bases clipped from V and 3 bases from J, the junction kept 11 bases outside the gene matches. This CDR3 contains 17 residues. The germline V gene encodes CDR1 LGHNT and CDR2 FRNRAP. For the CDR3, the DNA is TGTGCTAGTGGTCTTTTAGCGGGAGCTAATTTCTACAATGAGCAGTTCTTC. The encoded protein is CASGLLAGANFYNEQFF.

In the case of this clone: A read error may be the cause here, since a much bigger clone is one base away. The missing conserved phenylalanine or tryptophan at the end of this CDR3 makes a read error likely. The CDR3 nucleotides read TGCAGTTCCCCGCGAGTCTATGGCTACACCCTC. This codes for CSSPRVYGYTL. This chain joins TRBV20-1 and TRBJ1-2; D gene ambiguous. The CDR3 extends over 11 amino acids. V shed 8 bases and J shed 4 bases, with 11 bases lying between them. The germline gives CDR1 DFQATT, CDR2 SNEGSKA (reference sequence).

J is TRBJ2-1 and V is TRBV6-1; 10 positions match TRBD2. The V gene's germline CDR1 is MNHNS and CDR2 SASEGT. The CDR3 length is 14 residues. The J segment lost 8 bases and the V segment lost 6 bases, leaving 7 bases of the junction unmatched. The CDR3 DNA reads as TGTGCCAGCAGATTAGCGGGAGGCTGGGATGAGCAGTTCTTC. Translating gives CASRLAGGWDEQFF.

This clone was found once. Distinct nucleotide sequences in the sample also encode this CDR3. V is TRBV18 and J is TRBJ2-5; D possibly uses TRBD1 or TRBD2 (5 bases each). The length of the CDR3 is 13 residues. Trimming removed 4 bases at V and 1 base at J, with 7 bases between. Germline loops: CDR1 KGHSH, CDR2 LQKENI. The CDR3 loop reads CASSRGTQETQYF. In DNA form, the CDR3 reads TGTGCCAGCTCACGAGGGACCCAAGAGACCCAGTACTTC.

The chain recombines TRBV7-2 with TRBJ2-7; D is possibly TRBD2 (5 bases). The CDR3 is made up of 14 amino acids. V lost 3 bases to trimming and J lost 3 bases, with 12 bases between them. In germline, CDR1 is SGHTA, CDR2 FQGNSA. CDR3: CASSFWVEGYEQYF. DNA of the CDR3: TGTGCCAGCAGCTTTTGGGTAGAGGGCTACGAGCAGTACTTC.

The J gene is TRBJ2-7, the V gene TRBV4-1; 9 positions agree with TRBD2. The CDR3 loop spans 15 amino acids. Unmatched junction bases numbered 6, after V lost 6 bases and J lost 0 bases. CDR1 is MGHRA and CDR2 is YSYEKL in the germline V gene. CDR3 sequence (DNA): TGCGCCAGCAGTCTGACTAGCGGATTCTCCTACGAGCAGTACTTC. Protein sequence: CASSLTSGFSYEQYF.

This chain uses TRBV9 with TRBJ1-2, with unresolved D. Trimming took off 5 bases at V and 1 base at J, with 15 bases between the two ends. The CDR3 extends over 15 amino acids. CDR1 is SGDLS and CDR2 is YYNGEE in the germline V gene. The CDR3 DNA is TGTGCCAGCAGTCGCACTCTGACACTTAACTATGGCTACACCTTC. Translation gives CASSRTLTLNYGYTF.